Following are 9 T cell receptor beta chains from one sample sequenced in a study of T cells after yellow fever vaccination. TCRdb re-called the 5' RACE reads with MiXCR, one entry per CDR3 protein. Of some 150,000 distinct CDR3 sequences listed, around 9.7% are singletons. This material consisted of CD8+ T cells sorted from PBMCs, taken 45 days after the yellow fever booster vaccination. These receptors were taken from a young man who received the YFV17D yellow fever vaccine.

J is TRBJ2-7 and V is TRBV6-2 or TRBV6-3; 10 positions match TRBD1. The CDR3 length is 13 residues. After removal of 6 bases from V and 4 bases from J, the junction contained 3 bases not matched to a gene. CDR1 and CDR2 from the germline V gene are MNHEY and SVGEGT. The CDR3 DNA reads as TGTGCCAGCAGGACGGACAGGGGGTACGAGCAGTACTTC. Translating it yields CASRTDRGYEQYF.

This clonotype was counted between two and nine times. The rearrangement links TRBV27 to TRBJ2-2, with a tentative D call TRBD2 (6 bases). Looked up from germline, CDR1 is MNHEY and CDR2 is SMNVEV (reference sequence). This CDR3 region has 15 residues. The ends were cut back, 6 bases at V and 5 bases at J, with 16 bases in the middle. CDR3 in amino acids: CASSLATGETGELFF. CDR3 in DNA: TGTGCCAGCAGCCTAGCGACTGGAGAGACCGGGGAGCTGTTTTTT.

This clonotype was counted only a few times. The V and J genes are TRBV7-8 and TRBJ2-3, with TRBD2 matching 8 bases. The CDR3 covers 16 residues. The ends lost 5 bases at V and 1 base at J; junction bases unmatched: 8. Germline-derived CDR1 and CDR2 are SGHVS and FQNEAQ. The CDR3 DNA follows: TGTGCCAGCAGCAGTGTACGGCGGGGGGGCACAGATACGCAGTATTTT. It yields the protein CASSSVRRGGTDTQYF. The full variable domain, in which reference TRBV7-8 and TRBJ2-3 provide the parts outside the CDR3, is GAGVSQSPRYKVAKRGQDVALRCDPISGHVSLFWYQQALGQGPEFLTYFQNEAQLDKSGLPSDRFFAERPEGSVSTLKIQRTQQEDSAVYLCASSSVRRGGTDTQYFGPGTRLTVL.

Regarding this clonotype: This may be a read error: a much more frequent sequence differs by one nucleotide. The chain employs TRBV4-3 and TRBJ2-2; TRBD1 matches 10 bases. The CDR3 is made up of 16 amino acids. Germline assignment: CDR1 LGHNA and CDR2 YSLEER. DNA of the CDR3: TGCGCCAGCAGCCACGGGACAGGGGAGAACACCGGGGAGGTGTTTTTT. Its protein product is CASSHGTGENTGEVFF.

This clonotype came up many times. The V call is TRBV12-3 or TRBV12-4, the J call TRBJ2-3; D possibly matches TRBD1 or TRBD2 (5 bases each). The CDR3 contains 14 residues. V lost 1 base, J lost 2 bases, and 7 bases lay in between. The CDR3 DNA is TGTGCCAGCAGTTTAGTGGGGGTCACAGATACGCAGTATTTT. This translates into CASSLVGVTDTQYF.

This clonotype has only a few counts. This chain uses TRBV6-6 with TRBJ2-1; TRBD2 agrees at 8 bases. Losses at the gene ends were 4 bases for V and 11 bases for J; bases not matched to a gene: 13. CDR3 size: 15 residues. Germline V gene sequence: CDR1 MNHNY, CDR2 SVGAGI (reference sequence). CDR3 region: CASSWLLAGGWKQFF. The CDR3 nucleotides are TGTGCCAGCAGTTGGCTACTGGCGGGGGGTTGGAAGCAGTTCTTC.

The chain employs TRBV7-9 and TRBJ1-1; D unclear. The CDR3 loop spans 15 amino acids. Germline CDR1 reads SEHNR; CDR2 reads FQNEAQ (reference sequence). V was cut by 2 bases and J by 0 bases, with 10 bases left in between. The CDR3 DNA sequence: TGTGCCAGCAGCTTAACGGCGGTAATGAACACTGAAGCTTTCTTT. Residues: CASSLTAVMNTEAFF.

Comments on this clonotype: Germline and junction disagree at one end, which may indicate a read error. The chain couples TRBV2 to TRBJ2-2, with 7 bases fitting TRBD1. CDR1 is SNHLY and CDR2 is FYNNEI in the germline V gene. This CDR3 region has 18 residues. The CDR3 DNA reads as TGTGCCAGAAGTGAAGTTCGGGACAGATTCGCGAACACCGGGGAGCTGTTTTTT. It encodes CARSEVRDRFANTGELFF.

This clonotype was detected only a few times. V usage is TRBV7-2 and J usage is TRBJ2-1; TRBD2 aligns across 8 bases. V trimming: 5 bases; J trimming: 6 bases; junction bases outside the gene matches: 9. The V gene's germline CDR1 is SGHTA and CDR2 FQGNSA. The CDR3 is 15 amino acids. The CDR3 loop is CASSPAGGGPNEQFF. The CDR3 DNA follows: TGTGCCAGCAGCCCCGCCGGGGGGGGGCCCAATGAGCAGTTCTTC.